The sequence of this T cell receptor (beta chain) was determined in a study of identical twins. TCRdb processed the 5' RACE reads anew with MiXCR; each CDR3 protein has one entry. The table has roughly 710,000 distinct CDR3 sequences, roughly 6% seen once. Trimming took 5 bases from V and 3 from J; bases not matched to a gene: 7. Per the germline V gene, CDR1 is DFQATT and CDR2 is SNEGSKA (reference sequence). This CDR3 comprises 15 residues. This clonotype was counted at least ten times. Sample: naive T cells sorted from blood. The source of this sequence is a man aged 18 to 35 in good health. This sequence joins TRBV20-1 and TRBJ2-7; 13 positions match TRBD2. CDR3 in amino acids: CSALGLAGENYEQYF. The CDR3 DNA follows: TGCAGTGCTCTCGGACTAGCGGGAGAAAACTACGAGCAGTACTTC.